This T cell receptor beta chain came from a study of cytomegalovirus exposure and HLA in healthy donors. On the study more broadly: Early released data had about 85 million unique TCRs, all coming from HLA-typed donors.

Primers included in the PCR were 60 Vbeta and 13 Jbeta primers. Study processing details: In a later analysis, about 9.9 million of approximately 81 million unique beta chains occurred in at least two donors. Method: immunoSEQ multiplex PCR; TCRdb's copy keeps in-frame clones and lacks some. V, J and clone size are taken as reported in that table, and D and trimming were inferred from the DNA itself. The sample comprises 160,000 or so clones, about 75% of which are singletons, and just under 6.5% rests with the top ten. J was trimmed by 3 bases and V by 4 bases; bases with no gene match: 9. CDR3 length equals 17 residues. CDR1 and CDR2 from the germline V gene are SGHKS and YYEKEE (reference sequence).

Sequencing input: PBMCs. The chain carries TRBV5-5 and TRBJ2-2; 10 nucleotides agree with TRBD2. The sequence was obtained from a man aged 35-49 years in good health and CMV-seropositive. CDR3 coding DNA: TGTGCCAGCAGCAAGGACGGGACTAGCGCATACACCGGGGAGCTGTTTTTT. This codes for CASSKDGTSAYTGELFF.